This T cell receptor (beta chain) was obtained from a study of shared clonotypes between healthy human individuals. Study-wide findings and caveats: Roughly 4.6% of naive CD4 clonotypes were common to a few donors.

An even split of each subset's genomic DNA across several immunoSEQ plates was performed. When replicate PCRs were run on sorted subsets, they used 150 to 250 ng DNA, around 33,000 T cell genomes. The protocol was immunoSEQ multiplex PCR, while the TCRdb copy is restricted to in-frame clones and leaves out a portion. The table records under 750,000 clones, just under 75% of them present only once. Trimming removed 4 bases from V and 4 bases from J, with 12 bases in between. The CDR3 contains 13 residues. From germline, CDR1 is SGHKS and CDR2 YYEKEE (reference sequence). Regarding this clone: The antigen remains unidentified.

The chain couples TRBV5-5 to TRBJ2-7; D gene ambiguous. Sequenced input: memory CD4+ T cells sorted from blood. The subset was: CD45RA-negative fraction. The source of this sequence is a woman in her 30s in good health. Here the CDR3 DNA reads TGTGCCAGCAGCCCGGCAGGCGAATACGAGCAGTACTTC. This gives the protein CASSPAGEYEQYF.